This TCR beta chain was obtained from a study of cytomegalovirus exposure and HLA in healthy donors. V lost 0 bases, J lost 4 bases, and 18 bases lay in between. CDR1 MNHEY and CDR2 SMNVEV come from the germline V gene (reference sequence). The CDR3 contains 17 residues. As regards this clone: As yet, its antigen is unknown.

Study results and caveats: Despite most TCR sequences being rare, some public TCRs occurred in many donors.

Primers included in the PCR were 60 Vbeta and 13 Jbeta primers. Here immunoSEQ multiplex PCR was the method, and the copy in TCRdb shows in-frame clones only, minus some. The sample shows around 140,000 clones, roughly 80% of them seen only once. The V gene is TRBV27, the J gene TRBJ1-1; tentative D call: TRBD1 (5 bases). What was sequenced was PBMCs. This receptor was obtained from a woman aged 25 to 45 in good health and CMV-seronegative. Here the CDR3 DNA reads TGTGCCAGCAGTTTATCTCCCCATCAGGGAAGTGGCACTGAAGCTTTCTTT. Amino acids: CASSLSPHQGSGTEAFF.